The entry below describes one T cell receptor beta chain. What it binds is unknown. TCRdb keeps only in-frame clones here, not all; method: immunoSEQ multiplex PCR. The sample lists approximately 80,000 clones, roughly nine tenths occurring once. The entry originates in a study of T cell responses to AZD1222 COVID-19 vaccine. Points from the study as a whole: Epitopes outside B.1.351 and B.1.1.7 mutated regions reportedly drew nearly half of spike TCRs. Baseline serology detected seropositivity in only six AZD1222 recipients. Once two AZD1222 doses were given, Spike-specific TCR breadth and depth went up. Only after the peak T cell response were repertoires sampled.

The receptor was isolated from an adult in good health. The sequencing used peripheral blood, collected on day 0 of AZD1222 vaccination.

The CDR3 loop reads CASSPPQGTYEQYF. As DNA, the CDR3 is TGTGCCAGCAGCCCCCCTCAAGGAACCTACGAGCAGTACTTC. The chain is built from TRBV7-2 and TRBJ2-7, with no clear D. The CDR3 length is 14 residues. Looked up from germline, CDR1 is SGHTA and CDR2 is FQGNSA. Deletions cut 5 bases from V and 2 bases from J, with 13 bases between.